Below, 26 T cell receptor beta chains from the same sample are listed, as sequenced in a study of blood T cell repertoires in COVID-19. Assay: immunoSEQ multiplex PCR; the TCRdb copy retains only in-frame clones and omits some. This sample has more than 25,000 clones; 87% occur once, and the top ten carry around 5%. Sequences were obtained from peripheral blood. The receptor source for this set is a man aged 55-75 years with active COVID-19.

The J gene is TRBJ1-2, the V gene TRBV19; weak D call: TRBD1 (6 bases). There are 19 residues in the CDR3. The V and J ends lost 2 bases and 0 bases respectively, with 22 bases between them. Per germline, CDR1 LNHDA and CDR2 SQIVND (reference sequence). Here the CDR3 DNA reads TGTGCCAGTAGTATACTCGGGCAGGGGAAGGGGAAGACTAACTATGGCTACACCTTC. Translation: CASSILGQGKGKTNYGYTF.

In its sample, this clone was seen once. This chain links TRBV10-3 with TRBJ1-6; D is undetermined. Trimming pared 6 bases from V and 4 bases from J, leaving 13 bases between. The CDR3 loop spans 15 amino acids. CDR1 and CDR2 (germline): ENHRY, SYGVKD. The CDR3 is CAISGDGLYNSPLHF. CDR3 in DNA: TGTGCCATCAGCGGCGACGGGTTATATAATTCACCCCTCCACTTT.

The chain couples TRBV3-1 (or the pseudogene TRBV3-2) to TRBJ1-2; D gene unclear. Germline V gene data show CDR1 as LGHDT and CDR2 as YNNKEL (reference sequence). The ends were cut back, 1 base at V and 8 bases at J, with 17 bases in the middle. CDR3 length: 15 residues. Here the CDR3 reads CASSQGRRLAGGYTF. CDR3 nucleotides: TGTGCCAGCAGCCAAGGACGGCGTCTTGCGGGGGGCTACACCTTC.

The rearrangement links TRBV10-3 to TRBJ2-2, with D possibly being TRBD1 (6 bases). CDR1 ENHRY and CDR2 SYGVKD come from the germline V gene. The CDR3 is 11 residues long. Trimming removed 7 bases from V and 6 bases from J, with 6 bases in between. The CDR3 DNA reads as TGTGCCATCACAGGGGCCGGGGAGCTGTTTTTT. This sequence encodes CAITGAGELFF.

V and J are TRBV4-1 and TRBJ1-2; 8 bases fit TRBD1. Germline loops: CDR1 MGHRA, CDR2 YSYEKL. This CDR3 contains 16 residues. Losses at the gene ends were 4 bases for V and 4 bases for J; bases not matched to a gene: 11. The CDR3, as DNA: TGCGCCAGCAGCCCTTGGGGACAGGCCTTTCGCTATGGCTACACCTTC. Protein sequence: CASSPWGQAFRYGYTF.

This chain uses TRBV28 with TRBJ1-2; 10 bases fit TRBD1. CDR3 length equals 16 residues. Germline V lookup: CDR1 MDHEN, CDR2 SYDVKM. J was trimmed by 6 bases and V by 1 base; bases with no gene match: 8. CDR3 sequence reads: CASSLYPDRGVDGYTF. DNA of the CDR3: TGTGCCAGCAGTTTATACCCGGACAGGGGGGTAGATGGCTACACCTTC.

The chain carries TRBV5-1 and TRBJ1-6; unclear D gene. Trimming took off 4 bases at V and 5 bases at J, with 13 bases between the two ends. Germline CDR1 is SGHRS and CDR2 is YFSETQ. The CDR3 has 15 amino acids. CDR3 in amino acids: CASSRTVGDNSPLHF. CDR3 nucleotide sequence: TGCGCCAGCAGCCGAACCGTCGGGGATAATTCACCCCTCCACTTT. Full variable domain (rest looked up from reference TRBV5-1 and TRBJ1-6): KAGVTQTPRYLIKTRGQQVTLSCSPISGHRSVSWYQQTPGQGLQFLFEYFSETQRNKGNFPGRFSGRQFSNSRSEMNVSTLELGDSALYLCASSRTVGDNSPLHFGNGTRLTVT.

This chain's CDR3 is CASSPRGRGPGETQYF. CDR3 in DNA: TGCGCCAGCAGTCCCCGAGGGAGAGGTCCCGGAGAGACCCAGTACTTC. V usage is TRBV23-1 and J usage is TRBJ2-5, with D maybe TRBD2 (5 bases). TRBV23-1 carries the ORF label, with uncertain function. V was clipped by 4 bases and J by 4 bases, with 19 bases between them. The CDR3 runs to 16 residues.

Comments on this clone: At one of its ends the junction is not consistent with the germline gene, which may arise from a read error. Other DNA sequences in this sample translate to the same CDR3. CDR3 protein: CASSPEQGPSLGYTF. The CDR3 coding sequence is TGCGCTAGCAGCCCTGAACAGGGCCCTTCCCTAGGCTACACCTTC. The chain has TRBV4-1 and TRBJ1-2; weak D call: TRBD1 (6 bases). The V gene's germline CDR1 is MGHRA and CDR2 YSYEKL. The CDR3 runs 15 residues.

CDR3 loop: CASSRSQTGATNTGELFF. In DNA, the CDR3 is TGTGCCAGCAGTAGGTCACAGACAGGGGCAACAAACACCGGGGAGCTGTTTTTT. The rearrangement joins TRBV9 to TRBJ2-2; 8 bases line up with TRBD1. Germline lookup yields CDR1 SGDLS and CDR2 YYNGEE. The CDR3 consists of 18 residues. V lost 5 bases to trimming and J lost 2 bases; unmatched junction nucleotides: 14.

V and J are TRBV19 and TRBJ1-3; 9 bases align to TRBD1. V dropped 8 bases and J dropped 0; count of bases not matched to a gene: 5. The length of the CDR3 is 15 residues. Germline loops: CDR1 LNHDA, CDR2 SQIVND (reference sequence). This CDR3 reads CASGDRATSGNTIYF. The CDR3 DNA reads TGTGCCAGTGGGGACAGGGCAACCTCTGGAAACACCATATATTTT.

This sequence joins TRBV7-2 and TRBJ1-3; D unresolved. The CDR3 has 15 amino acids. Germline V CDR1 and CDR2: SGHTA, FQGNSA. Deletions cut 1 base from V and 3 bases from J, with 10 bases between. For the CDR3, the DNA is TGTGCCAGCAGCTTAGGGGCAGGCTATGGAAACACCATATATTTT. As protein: CASSLGAGYGNTIYF.

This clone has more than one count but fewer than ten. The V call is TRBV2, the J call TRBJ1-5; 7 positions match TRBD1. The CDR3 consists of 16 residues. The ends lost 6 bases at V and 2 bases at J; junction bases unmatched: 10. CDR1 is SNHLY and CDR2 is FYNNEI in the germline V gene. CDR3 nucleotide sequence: TGTGCCAGCAGGCCCCACAGGGGTAGAGGCAATCAGCCCCAGCATTTT. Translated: CASRPHRGRGNQPQHF. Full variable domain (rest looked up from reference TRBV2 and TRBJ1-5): EPEVTQTPSHQVTQMGQEVILRCVPISNHLYFYWYRQILGQKVEFLVSFYNNEISEKSEIFDDQFSVERPDGSNFTLKIRSTKLEDSAMYFCASRPHRGRGNQPQHFGDGTRLSIL.

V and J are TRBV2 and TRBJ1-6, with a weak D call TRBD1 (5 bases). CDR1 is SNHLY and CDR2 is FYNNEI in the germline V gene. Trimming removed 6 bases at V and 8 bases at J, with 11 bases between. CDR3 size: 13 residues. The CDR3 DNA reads TGTGCCAGCAGGGGGCTGGGTCATTCACCCCTCCACTTT. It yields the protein CASRGLGHSPLHF.

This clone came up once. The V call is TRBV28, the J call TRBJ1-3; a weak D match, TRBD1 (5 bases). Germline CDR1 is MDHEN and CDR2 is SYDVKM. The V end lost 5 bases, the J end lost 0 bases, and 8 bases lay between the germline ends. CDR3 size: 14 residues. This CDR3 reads CASSRGVSGNTIYF. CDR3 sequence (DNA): TGTGCCAGCAGTAGGGGCGTCTCTGGAAACACCATATATTTT.

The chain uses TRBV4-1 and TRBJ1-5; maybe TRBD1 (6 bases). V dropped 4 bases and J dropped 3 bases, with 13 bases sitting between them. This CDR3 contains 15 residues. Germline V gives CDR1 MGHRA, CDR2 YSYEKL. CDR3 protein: CASSRGGRNNQPQHF. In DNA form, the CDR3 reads TGCGCCAGCAGCCGGGGGGGGCGTAACAATCAGCCCCAGCATTTT.

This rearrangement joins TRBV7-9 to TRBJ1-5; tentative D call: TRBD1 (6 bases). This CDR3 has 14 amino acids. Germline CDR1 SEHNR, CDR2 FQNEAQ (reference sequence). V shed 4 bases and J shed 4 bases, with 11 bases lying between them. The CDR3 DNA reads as TGTGCCAGCAGCTCAACAGGGCGGAATCAGCCCCAGCATTTT. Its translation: CASSSTGRNQPQHF.

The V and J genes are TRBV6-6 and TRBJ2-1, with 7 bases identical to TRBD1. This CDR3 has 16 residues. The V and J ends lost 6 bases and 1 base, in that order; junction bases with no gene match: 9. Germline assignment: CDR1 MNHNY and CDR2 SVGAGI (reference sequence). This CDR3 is CASRRPTGDSYNEQFF. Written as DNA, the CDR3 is TGTGCCAGCAGGAGACCCACAGGGGATTCCTACAATGAGCAGTTCTTC.

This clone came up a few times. CDR3 region: CASSPLVSGGRFGNEQFF. The CDR3 bases are TGTGCCAGCAGCCCCTTGGTTAGCGGGGGGCGGTTTGGGAATGAGCAGTTCTTC. The rearrangement uses TRBV3-1 (or the pseudogene TRBV3-2) and TRBJ2-1; 10 bases align to TRBD2. This CDR3 has 18 amino acids. Germline CDR1 LGHDT, CDR2 YNNKEL (reference sequence). The J segment lost 7 bases and the V segment lost 4 bases, leaving 16 bases of the junction unmatched.

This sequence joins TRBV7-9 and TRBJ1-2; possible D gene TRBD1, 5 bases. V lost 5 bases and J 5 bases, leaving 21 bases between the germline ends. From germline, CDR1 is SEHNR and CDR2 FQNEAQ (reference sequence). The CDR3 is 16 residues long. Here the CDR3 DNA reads TGTGCCAGCAGCCCACGCTCGCAGGGTTCTGTGTATGGCTACACCTTC. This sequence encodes CASSPRSQGSVYGYTF.

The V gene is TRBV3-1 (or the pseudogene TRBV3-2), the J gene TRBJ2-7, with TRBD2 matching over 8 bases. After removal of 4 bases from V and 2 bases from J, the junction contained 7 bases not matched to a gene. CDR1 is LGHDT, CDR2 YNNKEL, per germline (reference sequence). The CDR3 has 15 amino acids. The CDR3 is CASSPMFGGAYEQYF. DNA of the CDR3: TGTGCCAGCAGCCCAATGTTCGGGGGGGCCTACGAGCAGTACTTC.

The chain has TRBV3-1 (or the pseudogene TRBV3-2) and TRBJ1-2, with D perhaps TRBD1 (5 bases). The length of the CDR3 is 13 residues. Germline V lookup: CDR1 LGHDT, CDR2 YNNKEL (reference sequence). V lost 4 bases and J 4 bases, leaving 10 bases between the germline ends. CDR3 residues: CASSRQGLYGYTF. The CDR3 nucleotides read TGTGCCAGCAGCCGCCAGGGTCTCTATGGCTACACCTTC.

The chain's CDR3 is CASSAPGVMNTEAFF. In DNA, the CDR3 is TGTGCCAGCAGTGCCCCGGGAGTCATGAACACTGAAGCTTTCTTT. V gene TRBV28 combines with J gene TRBJ1-1; D is ambiguous. V was trimmed by 5 bases and J by 0 bases, leaving 13 bases between them. In germline, CDR1 is MDHEN, CDR2 SYDVKM. The CDR3 totals 15 residues. Combining the CDR3 with reference TRBV28 and TRBJ1-1 gives the whole variable domain DVKVTQSSRYLVKRTGEKVFLECVQDMDHENMFWYRQDPGLGLRLIYFSYDVKMKEKGDIPEGYSVSREKKERFSLILESASTNQTSMYLCASSAPGVMNTEAFFGQGTRLTVV.

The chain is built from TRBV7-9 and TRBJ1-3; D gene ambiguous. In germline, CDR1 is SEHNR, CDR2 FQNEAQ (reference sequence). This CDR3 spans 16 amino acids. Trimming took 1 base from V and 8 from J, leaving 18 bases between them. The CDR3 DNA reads TGTGCCAGCAGCTTAGTCCTCACGAGGGCGGTGGACACCATATATTTT. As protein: CASSLVLTRAVDTIYF.

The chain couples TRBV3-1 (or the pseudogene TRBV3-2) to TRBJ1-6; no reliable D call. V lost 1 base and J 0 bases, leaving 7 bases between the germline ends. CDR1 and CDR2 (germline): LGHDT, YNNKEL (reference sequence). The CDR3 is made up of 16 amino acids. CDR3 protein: CASSQAPGSYNSPLHF. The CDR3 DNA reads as TGTGCCAGCAGCCAAGCCCCGGGCTCCTATAATTCACCCCTCCACTTT.

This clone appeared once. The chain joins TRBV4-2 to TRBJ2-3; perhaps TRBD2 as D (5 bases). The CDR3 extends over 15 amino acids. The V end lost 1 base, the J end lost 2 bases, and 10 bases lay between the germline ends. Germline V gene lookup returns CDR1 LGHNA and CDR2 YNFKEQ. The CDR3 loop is CASSQAAAYTDTQYF. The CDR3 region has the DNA TGTGCCAGCAGCCAAGCAGCGGCGTACACAGATACGCAGTATTTT.